The rows below give T cell receptor beta chains drawn from one sample of a study of T cell responses to AZD1222 COVID-19 vaccine. Here immunoSEQ multiplex PCR was the method, and the copy in TCRdb shows in-frame clones only, minus some. The sample lists over 15,000 clones; roughly 81% were seen once. Sequences were derived from peripheral blood, sampled 28 days after the second AZD1222 dose. Receptor source: an adult who received the AZD1222 COVID-19 vaccine. CDR3s include the opening cysteine and the closing phenylalanine or tryptophan. A D gene is named only where the DNA matches it firmly. Size tells how often a clone was seen (once, few, many) or the class of an expanded clone, and some rows leave it out.

d_gene,j_gene,abundance,v_gene,CDR3nt,CDR3aa
-,TRBJ2-2,-,TRBV5-1,TGCGCCAGCAGCTCCAGAGACACCGGGGAGCTGTTTTTT,CASSSRDTGELFF
-,TRBJ1-1,-,TRBV5-1,TGCGCCAGCAGCTTGGAAAGGGTGGGCACTGAAGCTTTCTTT,CASSLERVGTEAFF
-,TRBJ1-5,-,TRBV19,TGTGCCAGTAGTATGGCCTTAAATCAGCCCCAGCATTTT,CASSMALNQPQHF
-,TRBJ1-6,once,TRBV3-1/TRBV3-2,TGTGCCAGCAGCCAAGCTGGGAGAGTCCTTTTGCGGGCACCCCTCCACTTT,CASSQAGRVLLRAPLHF
-,TRBJ2-1,-,TRBV12-3/TRBV12-4,TGTGCCAGCACCCTCCTACCCGGGGAGCAGTTCTTC,CASTLLPGEQFF
-,TRBJ1-1,-,TRBV7-2,TGTGCCAGCAGCTTATCAGGTGGGACTGAAGCTTTCTTT,CASSLSGGTEAFF
-,TRBJ1-5,-,TRBV30,TGTGCCTGGAGTGTACAATGGGGGTCGCTTAGCAATCAGCCCCAGCATTTT,CAWSVQWGSLSNQPQHF
TRBD2,TRBJ2-3,-,TRBV4-3,TGCGCCAGCTCTTCCGGGACTAGCGGGAGCACAGATACGCAGTATTTT,CASSSGTSGSTDTQYF
-,TRBJ1-4,once,TRBV6-5,TGTGCCAGCAGTTACTCTACCAGGGCTAATGAAAAACTGTTTTTT,CASSYSTRANEKLFF
-,TRBJ1-2,-,TRBV2,TGTGCCAGCAGTCGCCAAATGAGGGGAGGTAATGGCTACACCTTC,CASSRQMRGGNGYTF
-,TRBJ1-1,-,TRBV4-1,TGCGCCAGCAGCCGGGACGGCCGGGTCACTGAAGCTTTCTTT,CASSRDGRVTEAFF
-,TRBJ1-2,-,TRBV12-3/TRBV12-4,TGTGCCAGCAGTTTGAGATATGGCTACACCTTC,CASSLRYGYTF
-,TRBJ1-1,once,TRBV7-2,TGTGCCAGCAGCTTAGAGAACACTGAAGCTTTCTTT,CASSLENTEAFF
-,TRBJ2-3,-,TRBV5-1,TGCGCCAGCAGCTTGGAGGTGGGAATAGGAGGAGATACGCAGTATTTT,CASSLEVGIGGDTQYF
TRBD1,TRBJ1-2,-,TRBV3-1/TRBV3-2,TGTGCCAGCAGCCATCCACCGGGACAGGGTTCGTATGGCTACACCTTC,CASSHPPGQGSYGYTF
-,TRBJ2-6,-,TRBV28,TGTGCCAGCAGTCCCGGGGGCGTTGGGGCCAACGTCCTGACTTTC,CASSPGGVGANVLTF
-,TRBJ1-2,-,TRBV2,TGTGCCGGTACAGCTTTCAACTATGGCTACACCTTC,CAGTAFNYGYTF
-,TRBJ1-5,-,TRBV12-3/TRBV12-4,TGTGCCAGCAGTTTTAATTGGCAGCCCCAGCATTTT,CASSFNWQPQHF
TRBD2,TRBJ2-3,-,TRBV5-1,TGCGCCAGCAGTTTCTCGACTAGCGCAGAGACGGATACGCAGTATTTT,CASSFSTSAETDTQYF
-,TRBJ1-3,few,TRBV4-3,TGCGCCAGCAGCCCGGGACGGTCCTCTGGAAACACCATATATTTT,CASSPGRSSGNTIYF
TRBD1,TRBJ2-7,-,TRBV5-6,TGTGCCAGCAGCATGGGACAGGGGGATAGGGAGCAGTACTTC,CASSMGQGDREQYF
-,TRBJ2-3,-,TRBV19,TGTGCCAGTAGTCCCAGGGCTAGCACAGATACGCAGTATTTT,CASSPRASTDTQYF
-,TRBJ2-5,-,TRBV28,TGTGCCAGCAACACGGGGTACCAAGAGACCCAGTACTTC,CASNTGYQETQYF
TRBD2,TRBJ2-7,once,TRBV14,TGTGCCAGCAGCCCCTCAGATGGGACTAGCGGGAGGGCCAAGCAGTACTTC,CASSPSDGTSGRAKQYF
-,TRBJ1-1,-,TRBV18,TGTGCCAGCTCACCTTTAGGGGGGGGGCACACTGAAGCTTTCTTT,CASSPLGGGHTEAFF
-,TRBJ1-1,-,TRBV6-2/TRBV6-3,TGTGCCAGCAGCCTCGGCACTGAAGCTTTCTTT,CASSLGTEAFF
-,TRBJ2-7,-,TRBV7-2,TGTGCCAGCAGCTTAGGGGGTAAACCCTACGAGCAGTACTTC,CASSLGGKPYEQYF
TRBD1,TRBJ2-1,-,TRBV18,TGTGCCAGCTCACCAGCTGTGACAGGGGGGAATGAGCAGTTCTTC,CASSPAVTGGNEQFF
TRBD2,TRBJ2-1,-,TRBV5-1,TGCGCCAGCAGCTGGGGGACTAGCGGGGTCAACAATGAGCAGTTCTTC,CASSWGTSGVNNEQFF
TRBD1,TRBJ2-7,-,TRBV14,TGTGCCAGCAGCCCCCTCGGGGGACAGGATACATCCTACGAGCAGTACTTC,CASSPLGGQDTSYEQYF
-,TRBJ1-4,-,TRBV10-3,TGTGCCATCAGTGGGATGGGGACTAATGAAAAACTGTTTTTT,CAISGMGTNEKLFF
TRBD1,TRBJ1-2,-,TRBV27,TGTGCCACCTGGACAGGGGGAAACTATGGCTACACCTTC,CATWTGGNYGYTF
-,TRBJ2-5,-,TRBV25-1,TGTGCCAGCAGTGACCCATCCCAGGGGAGCGGGGAGACCCAGTACTTC,CASSDPSQGSGETQYF
TRBD2,TRBJ2-1,few,TRBV3-1/TRBV3-2,TGTGCCAGCAGCCAATCGACTAGCGCCTACAATGAGCAGTTCTTC,CASSQSTSAYNEQFF
-,TRBJ1-6,-,TRBV30,TGTGCCTGGACTGGGATGAATAATTCACCCCTCCACTTT,CAWTGMNNSPLHF
TRBD1,TRBJ2-1,few,TRBV4-3,TGCGCCAGCAGCCTCCAGGGGGCGGACAATGAGCAGTTCTTC,CASSLQGADNEQFF
TRBD2,TRBJ2-5,-,TRBV9,TGTGCCAGCAGCCCATTGGGGGGGACCTCGAAGACCCAGTACTTC,CASSPLGGTSKTQYF
TRBD2,TRBJ2-3,-,TRBV7-9,TGTGCCAGCCCCCGGACTAGCGTGGATACGCAGTATTTT,CASPRTSVDTQYF
TRBD1,TRBJ1-6,-,TRBV5-1,TGCGCCAGCAGCTTGAAGCCCGGACAGGGAGTTGGCGGCTATTCACCCCTCCACTTT,CASSLKPGQGVGGYSPLHF
-,TRBJ2-3,-,TRBV5-1,TGCGCCAGCAGCTGGGCCAACAGTCCGGGCACAGATACGCAGTATTTT,CASSWANSPGTDTQYF
-,TRBJ1-6,-,TRBV7-9,TGTGCCAGCAGCCCCCCCGCAGGGTTGGATAATTCACCCCTCCACTTT,CASSPPAGLDNSPLHF
-,TRBJ2-4,-,TRBV5-1,TGCGCCAGCAGCTTGGCCGGGGGCGAGAACATTCAGTACTTC,CASSLAGGENIQYF
-,TRBJ1-1,-,TRBV30,TGTGCCTGGAGTGTACTGTCGCATGAAGCTTTCTTT,CAWSVLSHEAFF
TRBD1,TRBJ2-7,-,TRBV7-2,TGTGCCAGCAGCTTAGGGCAGGGGGCCTACGAGCAGTACTTC,CASSLGQGAYEQYF
TRBD1,TRBJ1-1,-,TRBV13,TGTGCCAGCACTCGACGAGACAGGGACACTGAAGCTTTCTTT,CASTRRDRDTEAFF
TRBD2,TRBJ2-5,-,TRBV6-5,TGTGCCAGCACCGTAGATAGCGGGGGGGCGGAGACCCAGTACTTC,CASTVDSGGAETQYF
-,TRBJ1-5,once,TRBV4-3,TGCGCCAGCAGCCAAGAATACGGGATCGATGATCAGCCCCAGCATTTT,CASSQEYGIDDQPQHF
-,TRBJ2-3,-,TRBV5-1,TGCGCCAGCAGCTGGGAGGTTCCTGATACGCAGTATTTT,CASSWEVPDTQYF
-,TRBJ1-2,-,TRBV16,TGTGCCAGCAGCCAATCGCCAGGGAGTATGAACTATGGCTACACCTTC,CASSQSPGSMNYGYTF
TRBD1,TRBJ1-2,-,TRBV7-2,TGTGCCAGCAGCTCCTCCCCTACAGGGGGTGTTATTAGGGGTTATGGCTACACCTTC,CASSSSPTGGVIRGYGYTF
TRBD1,TRBJ2-7,-,TRBV5-1,TGCGCCAGCAGCTTGGAGGACAGGGCCGACGAGCAGTACTTC,CASSLEDRADEQYF
TRBD1,TRBJ1-4,-,TRBV27,TGTGCCAGCAGTTATCAGGGGGCGAGCGAAAAACTGTTTTTT,CASSYQGASEKLFF